This entry lists 23 T cell receptor beta chains sequenced from one sample in a study of glioma-infiltrating T cells after dendritic cell vaccination (dated by TCRdb to 2015 to 2016). The protocol used for the library was the immunoSEQ multiplex PCR assay. TCRdb holds this immuneACCESS table with in-frame rearrangements only. Some clones are missing; in checked studies, unresolved V genes explain under half, and the rest has no known cause. Present in this sample are about 92,000 clones, 85% to 90% of which were seen just once. Around a sixth of the sample is held by the ten biggest clonotypes. This sample comprised blood, obtained before dendritic cell vaccination. These receptors originate from a human donor with glioblastoma.

V and J are TRBV25-1 and TRBJ2-3; TRBD2 matches 13 bases. V shed 3 bases, J shed 6 bases, and the junction held 6 bases outside the gene matches. CDR1 and CDR2 (germline): MGHDK, SYGVNS. The CDR3 is 16 residues long. Here the CDR3 DNA reads TGTGCCAGCAGTGACCTCGGACTAGCGGGGGACGATACGCAGTATTTT. Its protein is CASSDLGLAGDDTQYF.

This chain links TRBV6-6 with TRBJ2-1; 10 bases are a match to TRBD1. Germline V gene lookup returns CDR1 MNHNY and CDR2 SVGAGI (reference sequence). The V and J ends lost 5 bases and 2 bases, in that order; junction bases with no gene match: 3. This CDR3 region has 15 residues. The CDR3 coding sequence is TGTGCCAGCAGTACGGACAGGGGGACCTACAATGAGCAGTTCTTC. Amino acids: CASSTDRGTYNEQFF.

The chain couples TRBV7-2 to TRBJ1-2; 9 bases map to TRBD1. After removal of 8 bases from V and 2 bases from J, the junction contained 3 bases not matched to a gene. CDR3 length equals 13 residues. Germline values: CDR1 SGHTA, CDR2 FQGNSA. Here the CDR3 reads CASRGTGNYGYTF. As DNA, the CDR3 is TGTGCCAGCCGGGGGACAGGGAACTATGGCTACACCTTC.

The chain uses TRBV7-2 and TRBJ2-3; TRBD2 matches at 9 bases. The trim removed 1 base at V and 7 bases at J, leaving 9 bases unmatched. Germline loops: CDR1 SGHTA, CDR2 FQGNSA. The CDR3 contains 16 residues. CDR3 in DNA: TGTGCCAGCAGCTTAGGTAGCGCGGGAGGGGGGAATACGCAGTATTTT. Its translation is CASSLGSAGGGNTQYF.

The sample holds a few counts of this clone. This chain joins TRBV7-8 and TRBJ2-5; 7 positions match TRBD1. V gave up 0 bases and J gave up 3 bases; unmatched junction bases: 1. The CDR3 totals 14 residues. Germline values: CDR1 SGHVS, CDR2 FQNEAQ. CDR3 bases: TGTGCCAGCAGCTTAGCCGACAGGGAAGAGACCCAGTACTTC. It yields the protein CASSLADREETQYF.

J is TRBJ2-3 and V is TRBV7-6, with D unclear. Trimming cost V 4 bases and J 2 bases, with 4 bases left between them. Germline V CDR1 and CDR2: SGHVS, FNYEAQ. The CDR3 is 12 residues long. CDR3 loop: CASSSYTDTQYF. The CDR3 region has the DNA TGTGCCAGCAGCTCCTACACAGATACGCAGTATTTT.

This clone was recorded a few times. The J gene is TRBJ1-6, the V gene TRBV5-6, with D uncertain. The CDR3 sequence is 14 residues long. Trimming stripped 2 bases from V and 9 bases from J, with 12 bases between. Looked up from germline, CDR1 is SGHDT and CDR2 is YYEEEE. The CDR3 coding sequence is TGTGCCAGCAGCTTTATACAGTCCAGTTCACCCCTCCACTTT. This encodes CASSFIQSSSPLHF.

V usage is TRBV27 and J usage is TRBJ1-2, with 9 bases lining up with TRBD1. J was trimmed by 4 bases and V by 5 bases; bases with no gene match: 8. CDR1 and CDR2 from the germline V gene are MNHEY and SMNVEV (reference sequence). This CDR3 comprises 15 residues. The chain's CDR3 is CASSVVTGGGYGYTF. As DNA, the CDR3 is TGTGCCAGCAGTGTAGTGACAGGGGGTGGCTATGGCTACACCTTC.

The chain recombines TRBV9 with TRBJ2-2, with 9 bases that match TRBD2. CDR1 is SGDLS and CDR2 is YYNGEE in the germline V gene. V lost 3 bases, J lost 2 bases, and 5 bases stayed unmatched. This CDR3 has 16 residues. Here the CDR3 reads CASSGGGRANTGELFF. CDR3 nucleotide sequence: TGTGCCAGCAGCGGAGGCGGGAGGGCCAACACCGGGGAGCTGTTTTTT.

The chain carries TRBV27 and TRBJ1-1; 7 nucleotides line up with TRBD1. CDR1 MNHEY and CDR2 SMNVEV come from the germline V gene (reference sequence). The CDR3 totals 15 residues. The trim removed 4 bases at V and 8 bases at J, leaving 13 bases unmatched. The CDR3: CASSSYGGGHVEAFF. CDR3 coding DNA: TGTGCCAGCAGTTCCTATGGAGGGGGCCACGTAGAAGCTTTCTTT.

This chain uses TRBV7-2 with TRBJ1-2; 11 bases align to TRBD1. CDR3 length equals 16 residues. V gave up 7 bases and J gave up 5 bases; unmatched junction bases: 12. Per germline, CDR1 SGHTA and CDR2 FQGNSA. The CDR3 nucleotides read TGTGCCAGCACCCTACCGGACAGGGGGCAGGGATATGGCTACACCTTC. Translation gives CASTLPDRGQGYGYTF.

This chain uses TRBV6-1 with TRBJ2-3; TRBD2 aligns across 7 bases. The CDR3 has 15 amino acids. Germline V gene data show CDR1 as MNHNS and CDR2 as SASEGT. The junction had 7 bases not matched to a gene; V was cut back by 5 bases and J by 2 bases. CDR3 sequence (DNA): TGTGCCAGCAGTTTTACCAGCGGGGCCACAGATACGCAGTATTTT. This gives the protein CASSFTSGATDTQYF.

V is TRBV9 and J is TRBJ2-7, with 8 bases that match TRBD1. Germline V lookup: CDR1 SGDLS, CDR2 YYNGEE. The CDR3 has 15 residues. The V and J ends lost 3 bases and 2 bases, in that order; junction bases with no gene match: 7. The CDR3 loop is CASSAGQGAAYEQYF. In DNA, the CDR3 is TGTGCCAGCAGCGCCGGGCAGGGGGCTGCCTACGAGCAGTACTTC. Full variable domain (outside the CDR3, taken from reference TRBV9 and TRBJ2-7): DSGVTQTPKHLITATGQRVTLRCSPRSGDLSVYWYQQSLDQGLQFLIQYYNGEERAKGNILERFSAQQFPDLHSELNLSSLELGDSALYFCASSAGQGAAYEQYFGPGTRLTVT.

This rearrangement joins TRBV6-5 to TRBJ2-3, with D perhaps TRBD1 (6 bases). The CDR3 is made up of 16 amino acids. Trimming stripped 1 base from V and 5 bases from J, with 16 bases between. The germline V gene encodes CDR1 MNHEY and CDR2 SVGAGI. The CDR3 DNA follows: TGTGCCAGCAGTTACTGGGGAACAGGGTCGGGAGATACGCAGTATTTT. Encoded protein: CASSYWGTGSGDTQYF.

In its sample, this clone was seen a few times. The chain has TRBV10-3 and TRBJ2-5; D is undetermined. CDR3 length: 13 amino acids. Germline values: CDR1 ENHRY, CDR2 SYGVKD. The V end was cut by 4 bases, the J end by 5 bases, with 11 bases between. The CDR3 here is CAISVINGETQYF. The CDR3, as DNA: TGTGCCATCAGTGTGATCAACGGGGAGACCCAGTACTTC.

The chain is built from TRBV27 and TRBJ2-1, with D tentatively TRBD2 (6 bases). This CDR3 contains 15 residues. The germline gives CDR1 MNHEY, CDR2 SMNVEV (reference sequence). V was pared by 6 bases and J by 8 bases, with 20 bases between. CDR3 DNA: TGTGCCAGCAGCATGGGGACTTATGTACGCGATGAGCAGTTCTTC. Residues: CASSMGTYVRDEQFF.

The CDR3 is CASSFDRGYEQYF. CDR3 nucleotides: TGTGCCAGCAGCTTCGACAGGGGGTACGAGCAGTACTTC. The chain has TRBV7-9 and TRBJ2-7; 9 bases are a match to TRBD1. V dropped 3 bases and J dropped 4; count of bases not matched to a gene: 1. Germline V gene sequence: CDR1 SEHNR, CDR2 FQNEAQ (reference sequence). The CDR3 is 13 residues long.

The rearrangement uses TRBV7-2 and TRBJ2-7; tentative D call: TRBD2 (7 bases). The CDR3 consists of 16 residues. CDR1 and CDR2 from the germline V gene are SGHTA and FQGNSA. V was trimmed by 5 bases and J by 2 bases, leaving 19 bases between them. The CDR3 loop is CASSLAGRGRPYEQYF. The CDR3 DNA sequence: TGTGCCAGCAGCCTCGCCGGGCGGGGGCGGCCCTACGAGCAGTACTTC.

This clone was detected only once. This chain connects TRBV6-5 to TRBJ2-7, with D perhaps matching TRBD1 (6 bases). V lost 5 bases to trimming and J lost 0 bases, with 11 bases between them. Germline V gene lookup returns CDR1 MNHEY and CDR2 SVGAGI. The CDR3 is made up of 14 amino acids. The CDR3 nucleotides read TGTGCCAGCAGTAAGGACAGTAACTCCTACGAGCAGTACTTC. Translation gives CASSKDSNSYEQYF.

V and J are TRBV27 and TRBJ2-3; 7 positions agree with TRBD2. The CDR3 loop spans 15 amino acids. Trimming removed 3 bases from V and 3 bases from J; junction bases left unmatched: 6. Germline-derived CDR1 and CDR2 are MNHEY and SMNVEV (reference sequence). This CDR3 reads CASSLWGEGTDTQYF. DNA for the CDR3: TGTGCCAGCAGTTTGTGGGGGGAGGGGACAGATACGCAGTATTTT.

Concerning this clone: The junction departs from the called germline gene at one end, perhaps through a read error. The rearrangement uses TRBV7-2 and TRBJ2-5; TRBD1 matches at 7 bases. The germline V gene encodes CDR1 SGHTA and CDR2 FQGNSA. This CDR3 spans 15 amino acids. The CDR3 reads CASRLGQVFQETQYF. The CDR3 DNA reads as TGTGCCAGCAGATTAGGACAGGTGTTCCAAGAGACCCAGTACTTC.

The chain is built from TRBV5-1 and TRBJ1-2; D possibly corresponds to TRBD1 (5 bases). V was clipped by 1 base and J by 8 bases, with 18 bases between them. This CDR3 is 15 amino acids long. Per the germline V gene, CDR1 is SGHRS and CDR2 is YFSETQ. CDR3: CASSLYDSGVGGYTF. DNA of the CDR3: TGCGCCAGCAGCTTGTACGACAGCGGGGTTGGAGGCTACACCTTC.

The gene calls are TRBV30 and TRBJ2-2; TRBD1 agrees at 7 bases. Germline CDR1 and CDR2: GTSNPN and SVGIG (reference sequence). With V trimmed by 5 bases and J by 0 bases, 9 bases remained unmatched. The CDR3 runs 16 residues. CDR3 nucleotides: TGTGCCTGGGTGCCGGGACAGCTAACGAACACCGGGGAGCTGTTTTTT. It translates to CAWVPGQLTNTGELFF.